Following are 32 T cell receptor beta chains from one sample sequenced in a study of blood T cell repertoires in COVID-19. Sequenced by immunoSEQ multiplex PCR; TCRdb stores in-frame clones only, minus some. The sample has roughly 200,000 clones, roughly 85% seen once. The source material was peripheral blood. These receptors were taken from a human donor with active or convalescent COVID-19. The donor label of this sample is uncertain.

The chain uses TRBV27 and TRBJ1-2; TRBD1 matches 12 bases. CDR3 size: 16 residues. J gave up 3 bases and V 6 bases, and 8 bases lay outside the gene matches. Germline loops: CDR1 MNHEY, CDR2 SMNVEV (reference sequence). As DNA, the CDR3 is TGTGCCAGCAGACTAAGGGGGACAGGGGGCGACTATGGCTACACCTTC. Its protein product is CASRLRGTGGDYGYTF.

The CDR3 DNA follows: TGTGCCAGCAGTTACTCAGGGGATTCTTCTGGAAACACCATATATTTT. This codes for CASSYSGDSSGNTIYF. The genes are TRBV6-5 and TRBJ1-3, with D tentatively TRBD1 (5 bases). CDR3 length equals 16 residues. CDR1 and CDR2 from the germline V gene are MNHEY and SVGAGI. V was shortened by 0 bases and J by 1 base, with 10 bases between the two germline ends.

This clone came up once. The chain employs TRBV11-1 and TRBJ1-4; TRBD1 agrees at 8 bases. The CDR3 has 15 amino acids. Germline V gene data show CDR1 as SGHAT and CDR2 as FQDESV (reference sequence). V lost 5 bases, J lost 2 bases, and 4 bases stayed unmatched. CDR3 nucleotides: TGTGCCAGCAGCGCCCGACAGGGGACTAATGAAAAACTGTTTTTT. This sequence encodes CASSARQGTNEKLFF.

V gene TRBV30 combines with J gene TRBJ2-7, with 8 bases that match TRBD1. The length of the CDR3 is 16 residues. The J segment lost 3 bases and the V segment lost 0 bases, leaving 10 bases of the junction unmatched. Germline V CDR1 and CDR2: GTSNPN, SVGIG (reference sequence). The DNA of the CDR3 is TGTGCCTGGAGTGTACTCGGGACAGGACCCCTCTACGAGCAGTACTTC. This translates into CAWSVLGTGPLYEQYF.

The rearrangement links TRBV3-1 (or the pseudogene TRBV3-2) to TRBJ2-3; 9 nucleotides align to TRBD2. The V and J ends lost 3 bases and 5 bases, in that order; junction bases with no gene match: 9. In germline, CDR1 is LGHDT, CDR2 YNNKEL (reference sequence). The CDR3 runs to 16 residues. CDR3 coding DNA: TGTGCCAGCAGCCACCCACGCGGCGGGAGGGGAGATACGCAGTATTTT. It specifies CASSHPRGGRGDTQYF.

A single count supports this clone. The V gene is TRBV2, the J gene TRBJ2-3; 7 bases agree with TRBD1. Germline values: CDR1 SNHLY, CDR2 FYNNEI. The V segment lost 5 bases and the J segment 0 bases; nucleotides outside the gene matches: 8. The CDR3 covers 16 residues. The CDR3 DNA sequence: TGTGCCAGCAGTCGAACCGGGACAGCTAGCACAGATACGCAGTATTTT. This codes for CASSRTGTASTDTQYF.

V is TRBV5-6 and J is TRBJ2-4, with D possibly being TRBD2 (7 bases). This CDR3 region has 15 residues. Germline CDR1 and CDR2: SGHDT and YYEEEE. Trimming removed 5 bases at V and 3 bases at J, with 15 bases between. The CDR3 is CASSWGGPSKNIQYF. The DNA for the CDR3 is TGTGCCAGCAGTTGGGGGGGCCCGAGCAAAAACATTCAGTACTTC.

This rearrangement joins TRBV3-1 (or the pseudogene TRBV3-2) to TRBJ1-4, with TRBD1 matching 7 bases. Germline loops: CDR1 LGHDT, CDR2 YNNKEL (reference sequence). CDR3 length: 14 amino acids. Trimming removed 4 bases from V and 5 bases from J; junction bases left unmatched: 4. The CDR3 loop is CASSPQTGNEKLFF. CDR3 DNA: TGTGCCAGCAGCCCGCAGACAGGGAATGAAAAACTGTTTTTT.

The rearrangement links TRBV19 to TRBJ2-2; 8 bases match TRBD2. The length of the CDR3 is 15 residues. V lost 2 bases, J lost 10 bases, and 9 bases stayed unmatched. The germline V gene encodes CDR1 LNHDA and CDR2 SQIVND (reference sequence). In DNA, the CDR3 is TGTGCCAGTAGTATAAGACTAGCGTCACCCGAGGAGCTGTTTTTT. The encoded protein is CASSIRLASPEELFF. Filled out from reference TRBV19 and TRBJ2-2, the complete variable domain reads DGGITQSPKYLFRKEGQNVTLSCEQNLNHDAMYWYRQDPGQGLRLIYYSQIVNDFQKGDIAEGYSVSREKKESFPLTVTSAQKNPTAFYLCASSIRLASPEELFFGEGSRLTVL.

The chain uses TRBV5-6 and TRBJ2-3; 11 bases map to TRBD2. The CDR3 has 15 amino acids. Germline CDR1 and CDR2: SGHDT and YYEEEE. After removal of 0 bases from V and 4 bases from J, the junction contained 1 base not matched to a gene. The CDR3 bases are TGTGCCAGCAGCTTGGTAGCGGGAGGGGCAGATACGCAGTATTTT. It specifies CASSLVAGGADTQYF.

This chain links TRBV29-1 with TRBJ2-5, with 8 bases lining up with TRBD2. CDR1 and CDR2 (germline): SQVTM, ANQGSEA. The V and J ends lost 3 bases and 4 bases, in that order; junction bases with no gene match: 7. This CDR3 is built from 14 residues. The CDR3 spells CSVDWAGGRETQYF. The CDR3 DNA is TGCAGCGTTGATTGGGCGGGAGGTCGAGAGACCCAGTACTTC.

This clone was detected a few times. The rearrangement links TRBV11-2 to TRBJ2-7; 7 nucleotides line up with TRBD1. The germline V gene encodes CDR1 SGHAT and CDR2 FQNNGV. J was trimmed by 2 bases and V by 1 base; bases with no gene match: 11. The CDR3 is 17 amino acids. CDR3 protein: CASSLVYTGDGAYEQYF. The CDR3 DNA is TGTGCCAGCAGCTTAGTATACACAGGGGACGGAGCCTACGAGCAGTACTTC.

The V gene is TRBV15, the J gene TRBJ2-7; the D gene is possibly TRBD1 (6 bases). Trimming cost V 0 bases and J 3 bases, with 12 bases left between them. Per germline, CDR1 LNHNV and CDR2 YYDKDF (reference sequence). The CDR3 is 15 amino acids. The CDR3 region has the DNA TGTGCCACCAGCAGAGATACAGGGAGTATCTACGAGCAGTACTTC. It encodes CATSRDTGSIYEQYF.

This chain uses TRBV11-2 with TRBJ2-1; possibly TRBD1 for D (6 bases). Germline lookup yields CDR1 SGHAT and CDR2 FQNNGV. This CDR3 has 12 amino acids. Deletions cut 8 bases from V and 10 bases from J, with 15 bases between. The CDR3 is CASRRTDREQFF. CDR3 coding DNA: TGTGCCAGCCGCCGGACAGATCGCGAGCAGTTCTTC. Together with reference TRBV11-2 and TRBJ2-1, the CDR3 gives the full variable domain: EAGVAQSPRYKIIEKRQSVAFWCNPISGHATLYWYQQILGQGPKLLIQFQNNGVVDDSQLPKDRFSAERLKGVDSTLKIQPAKLEDSAVYLCASRRTDREQFFGPGTRLTVL.

This clone has only one observation. J is TRBJ2-3 and V is TRBV3-1 (or the pseudogene TRBV3-2); D may be TRBD1 (6 bases). The CDR3 length is 14 residues. CDR1 and CDR2 from the germline V gene are LGHDT and YNNKEL (reference sequence). With 3 bases removed from V and 2 bases from J, the gap between germline ends came to 9 bases. Written as DNA, the CDR3 is TGTGCCAGCAGCCAGCAGGGGACCACAGATACGCAGTATTTT. Protein: CASSQQGTTDTQYF.

The CDR3 DNA is TGCGCCAGCAGCCAACTCCCGAGCGGGTACAAAAACATTCAGTACTTC. Its protein product is CASSQLPSGYKNIQYF. J is TRBJ2-4 and V is TRBV4-1; perhaps TRBD2 as D (6 bases). Trimming took 2 bases from V and 3 from J, leaving 14 bases between them. This CDR3 has 16 amino acids. Germline CDR1 reads MGHRA; CDR2 reads YSYEKL.

The genes are TRBV7-2 and TRBJ1-6; the match to TRBD1 covers 8 bases. Germline trimming cut 5 bases from V and 7 bases from J; bases unmatched to any gene: 7. Germline V lookup: CDR1 SGHTA, CDR2 FQGNSA. The CDR3 sequence is 15 residues long. CDR3 sequence reads: CASSRLTGGNSPLHF. CDR3 in DNA: TGTGCCAGCAGCCGCCTTACAGGGGGGAATTCACCCCTCCACTTT.

The chain employs TRBV19 and TRBJ1-4; 9 positions agree with TRBD1. With 5 bases clipped from V and 8 bases from J, the junction kept 9 bases outside the gene matches. The germline V gene has CDR1 LNHDA and CDR2 SQIVND (reference sequence). The CDR3 loop spans 15 amino acids. The CDR3 bases are TGTGCCAGTAGTTTCGGGACAGGGCTTTCGGAAAAACTGTTTTTT. Its protein product is CASSFGTGLSEKLFF.

The chain recombines TRBV9 with TRBJ2-1; TRBD2 agrees at 13 bases. Germline assignment: CDR1 SGDLS and CDR2 YYNGEE. Germline trimming cut 2 bases from V and 8 bases from J; bases unmatched to any gene: 7. The CDR3 is 16 residues long. The CDR3 reads CASSVPLLAGGHEQFF. CDR3 coding DNA: TGTGCCAGCAGCGTCCCCTTACTAGCGGGGGGGCATGAGCAGTTCTTC.

The J gene is TRBJ2-3, the V gene TRBV5-4; no clear D gene. The length of the CDR3 is 14 residues. V lost 0 bases, J lost 2 bases, and 7 bases lay in between. The germline V gene has CDR1 SGHNT and CDR2 YYREEE (reference sequence). In DNA, the CDR3 is TGTGCCAGCAGCTTGGCTCAACTCACAGATACGCAGTATTTT. The encoded protein is CASSLAQLTDTQYF.

The chain joins TRBV9 to TRBJ1-1, with TRBD1 matching 10 bases. J gave up 7 bases and V 3 bases, and 6 bases lay outside the gene matches. This CDR3 region has 14 residues. Germline loops: CDR1 SGDLS, CDR2 YYNGEE. The CDR3 nucleotides are TGTGCCAGCAGCGCCAGACAGGGGGCGGGTGAAGCTTTCTTT. Translation: CASSARQGAGEAFF.

This clone was detected a few times. V is TRBV6-5 and J is TRBJ1-1, with 7 nucleotides matching TRBD1. CDR3 length: 15 amino acids. The germline V gene has CDR1 MNHEY and CDR2 SVGAGI. V gave up 5 bases and J gave up 4 bases; unmatched junction bases: 10. CDR3 in amino acids: CASSMPEDRATEAFF. The CDR3, as DNA: TGTGCCAGCAGTATGCCCGAAGACAGGGCCACTGAAGCTTTCTTT.

The chain recombines TRBV7-2 with TRBJ1-2; tentatively, D is TRBD1 (5 bases). The CDR3 has 14 residues. The V gene's germline CDR1 is SGHTA and CDR2 FQGNSA. Trimming pared 1 base from V and 3 bases from J, leaving 9 bases between. In DNA form, the CDR3 reads TGTGCCAGCAGCTTAGTGGGGGGGGACTATGGCTACACCTTC. Translating it yields CASSLVGGDYGYTF.

The chain has TRBV3-1 (or the pseudogene TRBV3-2) and TRBJ2-5, with TRBD2 matching over 11 bases. This CDR3 has 16 amino acids. The germline V gene encodes CDR1 LGHDT and CDR2 YNNKEL (reference sequence). J gave up 3 bases and V 0 bases, and 3 bases lay outside the gene matches. The CDR3 bases are TGTGCCAGCAGCCAAGAGAGTAGCGGGAGGGAAGAGACCCAGTACTTC. Protein sequence: CASSQESSGREETQYF.

The chain recombines TRBV5-1 with TRBJ2-5; D unresolved. V was cut by 3 bases and J by 1 base, with 10 bases left in between. CDR3 length equals 14 residues. The germline gives CDR1 SGHRS, CDR2 YFSETQ. Written as DNA, the CDR3 is TGCGCCAGCAGCTCCTTTAGCAGCCAAGAGACCCAGTACTTC. Its protein product is CASSSFSSQETQYF.

This clone was seen only once. The J gene is TRBJ2-5, the V gene TRBV7-2; 7 nucleotides match TRBD1. CDR3 length: 15 amino acids. Unmatched junction bases numbered 6, after V lost 4 bases and J lost 1 base. In germline, CDR1 is SGHTA, CDR2 FQGNSA. The CDR3 DNA reads as TGTGCCAGCAGCTACCTCGGGACAGTCCAAGAGACCCAGTACTTC. Amino acids: CASSYLGTVQETQYF.

The chain recombines TRBV19 with TRBJ2-1; tentative D call: TRBD2 (6 bases). Germline V gene data show CDR1 as LNHDA and CDR2 as SQIVND (reference sequence). The CDR3 has 14 residues. V shed 3 bases and J shed 6 bases, with 12 bases lying between them. CDR3 residues: CASSMLASANEQFF. CDR3 in DNA: TGTGCCAGTAGTATGCTAGCGTCGGCCAATGAGCAGTTCTTC.

The genes are TRBV10-3 and TRBJ2-3; possible D gene TRBD2, 5 bases. The germline gives CDR1 ENHRY, CDR2 SYGVKD. This CDR3 contains 13 residues. With 8 bases removed from V and 4 bases from J, the gap between germline ends came to 13 bases. The CDR3 DNA is TGTGCCATCGGCCAAGGGAGCGCAGATACGCAGTATTTT. It translates to CAIGQGSADTQYF.

V gene TRBV3-1 (or the pseudogene TRBV3-2) combines with J gene TRBJ2-2; 11 positions match TRBD2. Germline assignment: CDR1 LGHDT and CDR2 YNNKEL (reference sequence). The CDR3 is 16 residues long. Germline trimming cut 4 bases from V and 4 bases from J; bases unmatched to any gene: 5. CDR3 loop: CASSPLAGGPTGELFF. Here the CDR3 DNA reads TGTGCCAGCAGCCCTTTAGCGGGAGGGCCCACCGGGGAGCTGTTTTTT.

The gene calls are TRBV6-2 or TRBV6-3 and TRBJ2-5, with a weak D call TRBD2 (6 bases). Germline V gene data show CDR1 as MNHEY and CDR2 as SVGEGT. Deletions cut 5 bases from V and 5 bases from J, with 15 bases between. The CDR3 contains 14 residues. This CDR3 is CASSPLAPGETQYF. CDR3 DNA sequence: TGTGCCAGCAGTCCCCTAGCGCCCGGGGAGACCCAGTACTTC.

CDR3 in amino acids: CASSLRVGVFGTDTQYF. CDR3 DNA: TGTGCCAGCAGCTTAAGGGTCGGGGTTTTCGGCACAGATACGCAGTATTTT. The J gene is TRBJ2-3, the V gene TRBV7-6, with D possibly matching TRBD2 (5 bases). V was trimmed by 2 bases and J by 1 base, leaving 16 bases between them. The germline V gene has CDR1 SGHVS and CDR2 FNYEAQ. The CDR3 runs 17 residues.

The rearrangement uses TRBV5-4 and TRBJ2-7; TRBD2 agrees at 11 bases. The junction had 6 bases not matched to a gene; V was cut back by 5 bases and J by 2 bases. In germline, CDR1 is SGHNT, CDR2 YYREEE (reference sequence). This CDR3 comprises 15 residues. This CDR3 is CASREGLAETYEQYF. CDR3 nucleotide sequence: TGTGCCAGCAGGGAGGGACTAGCGGAGACCTACGAGCAGTACTTC.